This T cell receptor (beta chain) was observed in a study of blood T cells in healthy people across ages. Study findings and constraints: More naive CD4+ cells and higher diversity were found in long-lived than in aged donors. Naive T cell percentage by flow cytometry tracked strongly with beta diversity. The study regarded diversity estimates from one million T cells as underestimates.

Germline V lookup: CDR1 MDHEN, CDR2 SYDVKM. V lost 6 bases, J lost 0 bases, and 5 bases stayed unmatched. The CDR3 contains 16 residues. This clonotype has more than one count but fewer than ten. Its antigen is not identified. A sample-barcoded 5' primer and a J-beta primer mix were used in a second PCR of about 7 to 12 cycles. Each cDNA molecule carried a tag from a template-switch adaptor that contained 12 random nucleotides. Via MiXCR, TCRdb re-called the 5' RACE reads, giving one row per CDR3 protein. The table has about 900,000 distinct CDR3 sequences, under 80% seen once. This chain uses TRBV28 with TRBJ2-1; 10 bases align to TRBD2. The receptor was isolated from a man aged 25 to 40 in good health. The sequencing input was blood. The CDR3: CASSPASGSSYNEQFF. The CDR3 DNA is TGTGCCAGCAGCCCAGCTAGCGGGAGCTCCTACAATGAGCAGTTCTTC.